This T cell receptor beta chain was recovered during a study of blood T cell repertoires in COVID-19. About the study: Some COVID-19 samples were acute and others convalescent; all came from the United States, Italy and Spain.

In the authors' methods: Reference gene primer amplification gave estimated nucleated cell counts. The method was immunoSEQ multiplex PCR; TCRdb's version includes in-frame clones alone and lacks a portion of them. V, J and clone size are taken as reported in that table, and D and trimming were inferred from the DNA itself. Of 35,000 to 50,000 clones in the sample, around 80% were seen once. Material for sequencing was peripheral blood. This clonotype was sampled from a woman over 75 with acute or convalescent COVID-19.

The CDR3 loop is CASSPRAGPIRRYNEQFF. In nucleotides, the CDR3 is TGTGCCAGCAGCCCTCGGGCGGGGCCAATTCGAAGATACAATGAGCAGTTCTTC. The gene calls are TRBV7-8 and TRBJ2-1; D is perhaps TRBD2 (6 bases). The V gene lost 5 bases and the J gene lost 4 bases, with 24 bases spanning the gap. The CDR3 consists of 18 residues. In germline, CDR1 is SGHVS, CDR2 FQNEAQ.